These 15 T cell receptor beta chains share one sample of origin, sequenced in a study of cytomegalovirus exposure and HLA in healthy donors. Use of 60 Vbeta and 13 Jbeta primers characterized the PCR. This table comes from immunoSEQ multiplex PCR, and its TCRdb copy is limited to in-frame clones, with some not included. The sample includes some 78,000 clones, approximately 72% of them seen just once. Sequenced: PBMCs. The receptors come from a middle-aged woman in good health and CMV-seropositive.

The J gene is TRBJ1-4, the V gene TRBV30; possible D gene TRBD1, 6 bases. The CDR3 is made up of 13 amino acids. Germline CDR1 GTSNPN, CDR2 SVGIG (reference sequence). Trimming shortened V by 2 bases and J by 7 bases, and 11 bases separated the two germline ends. The DNA of the CDR3 is TGTGCCTGGAGTATTGGGGGCGGTGAAAAACTGTTTTTT. It encodes CAWSIGGGEKLFF. The full variable domain, completed using reference TRBV30 and TRBJ1-4, is SQTIHQWPATLVQPVGSPLSLECTVEGTSNPNLYWYRQAAGRGLQLLFYSVGIGQISSEVPQNLSASRPQDRQFILSSKKLLLSDSGFYLCAWSIGGGEKLFFGSGTQLSVL.

The chain recombines TRBV6-1 with TRBJ2-7; 10 bases line up with TRBD2. Germline CDR1 reads MNHNS; CDR2 reads SASEGT. V was pared by 3 bases and J by 6 bases, with 11 bases of the junction left unmatched. This CDR3 has 16 amino acids. CDR3 loop: CASSEDLSGRGLEQYF. CDR3 nucleotides: TGTGCCAGCAGTGAGGATCTAAGCGGGAGGGGCCTCGAGCAGTACTTC.

V usage is TRBV5-6 and J usage is TRBJ2-1; D might be TRBD2 (6 bases). Germline lookup yields CDR1 SGHDT and CDR2 YYEEEE. V lost 4 bases and J 8 bases, leaving 13 bases between the germline ends. The CDR3 loop spans 13 amino acids. CDR3 residues: CASSPNWGDEQFF. The CDR3 DNA sequence: TGTGCCAGCAGCCCAAACTGGGGGGATGAGCAGTTCTTC.

This sequence joins TRBV2 and TRBJ1-5; 8 bases agree with TRBD1. This CDR3 has 14 residues. Germline CDR1 SNHLY, CDR2 FYNNEI. Trimming removed 7 bases from V and 5 bases from J; junction bases left unmatched: 7. The CDR3 reads CASIADRGHQPQHF. The CDR3 nucleotides read TGTGCCAGCATCGCTGACAGGGGCCATCAGCCCCAGCATTTT.

The rearrangement joins TRBV21-1 to TRBJ1-6; the D call in the table, TRBD1, was not verified against the DNA. TRBV21-1 is noted as a pseudogene. The CDR3 is 16 amino acids. Written as DNA, the CDR3 is TGTGCCAGCAGCAAAGGCGATCCAGGGGGAGGTTCACCCCTCCACTTT. Amino acid sequence: CASSKGDPGGGSPLHF.

A few counts support this clone. V is TRBV29-1 and J is TRBJ2-7, with 10 bases identical to TRBD1. The germline V gene encodes CDR1 SQVTM and CDR2 ANQGSEA. The J segment lost 3 bases and the V segment lost 2 bases, leaving 7 bases of the junction unmatched. There are 15 residues in the CDR3. The CDR3 reads CSVESEGQGYYEQYF. In nucleotides, the CDR3 is TGCAGCGTTGAATCTGAGGGACAGGGGTACTACGAGCAGTACTTC.

This clone has a handful of counts. V and J are TRBV12-5 and TRBJ1-1, with 8 bases lining up with TRBD1. V was clipped by 3 bases and J by 6 bases; unmatched bases: 3. The CDR3 spans 13 residues. The germline CDR1 and CDR2 sequences are LGHNT and FRNRAP. The CDR3 protein is CASGFGQGAEAFF. DNA of the CDR3: TGTGCTAGTGGTTTTGGACAGGGCGCTGAAGCTTTCTTT.

The chain has TRBV5-4 and TRBJ2-3; 9 positions match TRBD1. The germline CDR1 and CDR2 sequences are SGHNT and YYREEE (reference sequence). V gave up 3 bases and J gave up 7 bases; unmatched junction bases: 3. CDR3 size: 13 residues. CDR3 DNA: TGTGCCAGCAGCTCGGACAGGGGAAATACGCAGTATTTT. It is translated as CASSSDRGNTQYF.

V and J are TRBV4-3 and TRBJ2-3; 7 nucleotides line up with TRBD1. V lost 0 bases, J lost 4 bases, and 1 base stayed unmatched. This CDR3 region has 14 residues. Germline CDR1 is LGHNA and CDR2 is YSLEER. The CDR3 here is CASSQEDRADTQYF. Written as DNA, the CDR3 is TGCGCCAGCAGCCAAGAAGACAGGGCAGATACGCAGTATTTT.

The rearrangement joins TRBV6-6 to TRBJ2-1; the D gene is possibly TRBD1 (6 bases). Trimming removed 6 bases from V and 6 bases from J, with 12 bases in between. Germline V gene lookup returns CDR1 MNHNY and CDR2 SVGAGI (reference sequence). CDR3 length equals 13 residues. CDR3 bases: TGTGCCAGCAGCTCAACAGGGCGCAATGAGCAGTTCTTC. The encoded protein is CASSSTGRNEQFF.

The V call is TRBV7-2, the J call TRBJ2-1; D may be TRBD2 (6 bases). The CDR3 sequence is 13 residues long. CDR1 and CDR2 from the germline V gene are SGHTA and FQGNSA. V shed 6 bases and J shed 5 bases, with 11 bases lying between them. CDR3 DNA sequence: TGTGCCAGCAGGCGGGGCTTGGACAATGAGCAGTTCTTC. As protein: CASRRGLDNEQFF.

The V gene is TRBV9, the J gene TRBJ1-2; TRBD1 matches 10 bases. The CDR3 length is 14 residues. Germline loops: CDR1 SGDLS, CDR2 YYNGEE. The J segment lost 5 bases and the V segment lost 2 bases, leaving 3 bases of the junction unmatched. CDR3 in amino acids: CASSVGTGAYGYTF. The CDR3 region has the DNA TGTGCCAGCAGCGTGGGGACAGGGGCATATGGCTACACCTTC.

The chain recombines TRBV7-2 with TRBJ2-7; D possibly corresponds to TRBD1 (5 bases). V was pared by 4 bases and J by 6 bases, with 13 bases between. Germline CDR1 SGHTA, CDR2 FQGNSA. The CDR3 sequence is 13 residues long. In DNA, the CDR3 is TGTGCCAGCAGCTCCCAGACAGTTACCGAGCAGTACTTC. Translating gives CASSSQTVTEQYF.

The chain combines TRBV5-1 with TRBJ2-6, with 12 nucleotides matching TRBD1. CDR1 is SGHRS and CDR2 is YFSETQ in the germline V gene. J was trimmed by 2 bases and V by 4 bases; bases with no gene match: 1. The CDR3 consists of 16 residues. The CDR3 reads CASSGTGGAGANVLTF. DNA for the CDR3: TGCGCCAGCAGCGGGACAGGGGGCGCTGGGGCCAACGTCCTGACTTTC.

The V gene is TRBV5-1, the J gene TRBJ2-1; 8 bases agree with TRBD1. The germline V gene has CDR1 SGHRS and CDR2 YFSETQ. Trimming removed 0 bases from V and 7 bases from J; junction bases left unmatched: 6. This CDR3 has 15 amino acids. The CDR3 sequence is CASSLVQGAGNEQFF. CDR3 nucleotides: TGCGCCAGCAGCTTGGTGCAGGGGGCGGGAAATGAGCAGTTCTTC. Full variable domain (remainder filled in from reference TRBV5-1 and TRBJ2-1): KAGVTQTPRYLIKTRGQQVTLSCSPISGHRSVSWYQQTPGQGLQFLFEYFSETQRNKGNFPGRFSGRQFSNSRSEMNVSTLELGDSALYLCASSLVQGAGNEQFFGPGTRLTVL.